The clone carrying this TCR beta chain was detected many times. This sample was included in a study of T cells in Graves' hyperthyroidism and ophthalmopathy. Amplified TCR beta CDR3 regions came from RNA transcripts. Using the HTBI primer set, a first-round RT-PCR was run on the TCR CDR3. TCRdb reanalysed the multiplex PCR reads using MiXCR and keeps one entry per CDR3 protein. The sample comprises about 59,000 distinct CDR3 sequences, roughly 58% of which are singletons, and 3.3% rests with the top ten. Diagnoses were established using clinical symptoms, serum thyroxine and TRAb, thyroid ultrasound and orbital computed tomography. This clonotype originated in a woman between 55 and 75 years old with Graves' ophthalmopathy. The sequencing input was blood.

CDR3 sequence reads: CSVLGGPSTDTQYF. Here the CDR3 DNA reads TGCAGCGTTCTTGGGGGCCCTAGCACAGATACGCAGTATTTT. This sequence joins TRBV29-1 and TRBJ2-3, with D possibly TRBD1 on 6 matching bases. Germline CDR1 is SQVTM and CDR2 is ANQGSEA. V dropped 5 bases and J dropped 0 bases, with 12 bases sitting between them. The CDR3 is 14 residues long.